These 13 T cell receptor beta chains were sequenced from one sample in a study of blood T cells in healthy people across ages. Sample-barcoded 5' priming and a J-beta primer mix drove a second PCR of about 7 to 12 cycles. TCRdb ran MiXCR on the 5' RACE reads and lists one entry per CDR3 protein. The sample contains around 870,000 distinct CDR3 sequences, 25% to 30% of which appear only once. Sequencing was done on a sample of blood. These receptor sequences come from a woman older than 75 in good health.

This chain joins TRBV18 and TRBJ1-1; no clear D. Trimming cost V 3 bases and J 7 bases, with 18 bases left between them. Germline CDR1 KGHSH, CDR2 LQKENI. CDR3 length equals 15 residues. The CDR3 DNA reads as TGTGCCAGCTCACCGTCGGGGTCAAGTGGGTATGAAGCTTTCTTT. Its translation: CASSPSGSSGYEAFF.

This clonotype was seen repeatedly, ten times or more. V is TRBV11-2 and J is TRBJ2-3; D might be TRBD1 (5 bases). Germline CDR1 and CDR2: SGHAT and FQNNGV. This CDR3 has 15 amino acids. V lost 5 bases to trimming and J lost 5 bases, with 17 bases between them. As DNA, the CDR3 is TGTGCCAGCAGCCCCCGGACATCCTGGGAAGATACGCAGTATTTT. Translation: CASSPRTSWEDTQYF.

This clonotype showed up many times. The chain combines TRBV7-8 with TRBJ2-7; 10 nucleotides match TRBD1. J gave up 0 bases and V 4 bases, and 12 bases lay outside the gene matches. Germline V CDR1 and CDR2: SGHVS, FQNEAQ. The CDR3 is 18 residues long. The DNA for the CDR3 is TGTGCCAGCAGCTCCGGGACAGGGGTTTCCACAAGCTCCTACGAGCAGTACTTC. This translates into CASSSGTGVSTSSYEQYF.

The chain combines TRBV19 with TRBJ1-2, with D unclear. The CDR3 length is 11 residues. The ends were cut back, 3 bases at V and 7 bases at J, with 6 bases in the middle. The germline V gene has CDR1 LNHDA and CDR2 SQIVND (reference sequence). The CDR3 DNA reads as TGTGCCAGTAGTATGGGAGTTGGCTACACCTTC. Amino acid sequence: CASSMGVGYTF.

Points on this clonotype: A clone one base away is much larger, so this may be a read error. The V and J genes are TRBV20-1 and TRBJ1-2; D gene uncertain. V was shortened by 0 bases and J by 5 bases, with 16 bases between the two germline ends. The CDR3 is 15 residues long. From germline, CDR1 is DFQATT and CDR2 SNEGSKA (reference sequence). CDR3: CSARESQLVLYGYTF. For the CDR3, the DNA is TGCAGTGCTAGAGAGTCCCAGCTAGTTCTTTATGGCTACACCTTC.

The chain combines TRBV11-2 with TRBJ1-4, with TRBD1 matching over 10 bases. V shed 5 bases and J 8 bases; nucleotides not matched to a gene: 8. The CDR3 runs 15 residues. Germline V gene sequence: CDR1 SGHAT, CDR2 FQNNGV. CDR3 residues: CASSPWTGGEEKLFF. The CDR3 nucleotides read TGTGCCAGCAGCCCCTGGACAGGGGGAGAGGAAAAACTGTTTTTT.

CDR3 region: CASSVRPAGGGYNEQFF. The CDR3 DNA reads as TGTGCCAGCAGCGTACGACCAGCGGGAGGGGGGTACAATGAGCAGTTCTTC. The chain carries TRBV9 and TRBJ2-1; 10 bases are shared with TRBD2. The V and J ends lost 1 base and 4 bases, in that order; junction bases with no gene match: 8. Germline-derived CDR1 and CDR2 are SGDLS and YYNGEE. The CDR3 contains 17 residues. The complete variable domain, with remaining parts taken from reference TRBV9 and TRBJ2-1, reads DSGVTQTPKHLITATGQRVTLRCSPRSGDLSVYWYQQSLDQGLQFLIQYYNGEERAKGNILERFSAQQFPDLHSELNLSSLELGDSALYFCASSVRPAGGGYNEQFFGPGTRLTVL.

This clonotype has ten or more counts. This clone may be a read error of a much larger clone one base away. The gene calls are TRBV20-1 and TRBJ2-7; maybe TRBD1 (6 bases). The CDR3 runs to 13 residues. V was trimmed by 5 bases and J by 0 bases, leaving 11 bases between them. Germline CDR1 reads DFQATT; CDR2 reads SNEGSKA (reference sequence). The CDR3 DNA follows: TGCAGTGCTTTCCGGGACACCTCCTACGAGCAGTACTTC. Residues: CSAFRDTSYEQYF.

V and J are TRBV24-1 and TRBJ2-2, with D uncertain. The V end lost 3 bases, the J end lost 1 base, and 5 bases lay between the germline ends. From germline, CDR1 is KGHDR and CDR2 SFDVKD. CDR3 size: 14 residues. This CDR3 reads CATSDGVNTGELFF. CDR3 nucleotide sequence: TGTGCCACCAGTGATGGGGTGAACACCGGGGAGCTGTTTTTT.

This clonotype has more than one count but fewer than ten. One base away lies a much larger clone, so this may be a sequencing read error. The chain's CDR3 is CASRADRGETQYF. Here the CDR3 DNA reads TGTGCCAGCAGGGCTGACAGGGGTGAGACCCAGTACTTC. The chain employs TRBV2 and TRBJ2-5; 8 bases agree with TRBD1. This CDR3 is built from 13 residues. Unmatched junction bases numbered 5, after V lost 6 bases and J lost 5 bases. Germline CDR1 reads SNHLY; CDR2 reads FYNNEI.

The V and J genes are TRBV7-8 and TRBJ1-6, with D perhaps matching TRBD1 (6 bases). Germline CDR1 SGHVS, CDR2 FQNEAQ. V was trimmed by 2 bases and J by 8 bases, leaving 19 bases between them. The CDR3 is 17 amino acids. The DNA for the CDR3 is TGTGCCAGCAGCTTAAATTCCAGGGGAAGGGCTTATTCACCCCTCCACTTT. Its translation is CASSLNSRGRAYSPLHF.

This clonotype was recorded at least ten times. The chain employs TRBV6-6 and TRBJ1-2, with D tentatively TRBD1 (6 bases). CDR3 size: 12 residues. V was clipped by 6 bases and J by 8 bases, with 13 bases between them. Germline CDR1 and CDR2: MNHNY and SVGAGI (reference sequence). The CDR3 spells CASRPAQGGYTF. The CDR3 coding sequence is TGTGCCAGCAGGCCCGCGCAGGGGGGCTACACCTTC.

The chain recombines TRBV3-1 with TRBJ2-2; perhaps D is TRBD1 or TRBD2 (5 bases each). Germline V lookup: CDR1 LGHDT, CDR2 YNNKEL (reference sequence). V was clipped by 4 bases and J by 6 bases, with 18 bases between them. The CDR3 contains 16 residues. The CDR3 sequence is CASSREGSRTSGELFF. For the CDR3, the DNA is TGTGCCAGCAGCCGCGAGGGGTCTCGAACGTCCGGGGAGCTGTTTTTT.